This passage covers 15 T cell receptor beta chains from one sample sequenced in a study of cytomegalovirus exposure and HLA in healthy donors. Primers included in the PCR were 60 Vbeta and 13 Jbeta primers. The protocol was immunoSEQ multiplex PCR, while the TCRdb copy is restricted to in-frame clones and leaves out a portion. Found here are 150,000 to 200,000 clones, 81% of them singletons; the top ten hold 4.9%. Sample: PBMCs. These receptors were taken from a woman between 18 and 29 years old in good health and CMV-seropositive.

This clone turned up a few times. The chain uses TRBV15 and TRBJ2-3, with D possibly matching TRBD2 (7 bases). Germline V gene sequence: CDR1 LNHNV, CDR2 YYDKDF (reference sequence). This CDR3 is built from 17 residues. Trimming removed 3 bases at V and 4 bases at J, with 20 bases between. The CDR3 sequence: CATSSMGGPGFADTQYF. The CDR3, as DNA: TGTGCCACCAGCAGCATGGGGGGGCCCGGGTTTGCAGATACGCAGTATTTT.

The V gene is TRBV5-1, the J gene TRBJ1-2, with 9 bases fitting TRBD1. CDR1 and CDR2 (germline): SGHRS, YFSETQ. There are 13 residues in the CDR3. Germline trimming cut 2 bases from V and 8 bases from J; bases unmatched to any gene: 4. CDR3 in DNA: TGCGCCAGCAGCTTACAGGGGGCAGGCGGCTACACCTTC. Translated: CASSLQGAGGYTF. Supplemented by reference TRBV5-1 and TRBJ1-2, the full variable domain reads KAGVTQTPRYLIKTRGQQVTLSCSPISGHRSVSWYQQTPGQGLQFLFEYFSETQRNKGNFPGRFSGRQFSNSRSEMNVSTLELGDSALYLCASSLQGAGGYTFGSGTRLTVV.

The chain uses TRBV6-5 and TRBJ2-5; 8 bases align to TRBD2. Germline V gene sequence: CDR1 MNHEY, CDR2 SVGAGI. Unmatched junction bases numbered 7, after V lost 5 bases and J lost 2 bases. This CDR3 contains 15 residues. CDR3 sequence: CASSRNGGGQETQYF. Here the CDR3 DNA reads TGTGCCAGCAGTCGCAACGGGGGGGGACAAGAGACCCAGTACTTC.

The V and J genes are TRBV19 and TRBJ2-5; maybe TRBD2 (5 bases). V lost 5 bases and J 2 bases, leaving 15 bases between the germline ends. This CDR3 region has 15 residues. CDR1 is LNHDA and CDR2 is SQIVND in the germline V gene (reference sequence). CDR3 bases: TGTGCCAGTAGTCCCAACCGGGGTGGGCAAGAGACCCAGTACTTC. This encodes CASSPNRGGQETQYF.

This clone has more than one count but fewer than ten. J is TRBJ1-6 and V is TRBV28, with a tentative D call TRBD1 (6 bases). The CDR3 has 14 residues. V was cut by 7 bases and J by 13 bases, with 20 bases left in between. Germline V gene data show CDR1 as MDHEN and CDR2 as SYDVKM. The CDR3, as DNA: TGTGCCAGCACCAACCGCAGGGGCGGTTTGCCCCTCCACTTT. Encoded protein: CASTNRRGGLPLHF.

The chain has TRBV27 and TRBJ2-2; 9 bases line up with TRBD2. The CDR3 is 15 residues long. With 3 bases clipped from V and 5 bases from J, the junction kept 4 bases outside the gene matches. In germline, CDR1 is MNHEY, CDR2 SMNVEV (reference sequence). DNA for the CDR3: TGTGCCAGCAGTTTCGCGGGGGGGCCAACCGGGGAGCTGTTTTTT. This encodes CASSFAGGPTGELFF.

The genes are TRBV5-1 and TRBJ1-2; 7 bases are a match to TRBD1. Germline V lookup: CDR1 SGHRS, CDR2 YFSETQ. J gave up 4 bases and V 4 bases, and 10 bases lay outside the gene matches. This CDR3 is 15 amino acids long. The CDR3: CASSLNPRGTYGYTF. The CDR3 DNA reads TGCGCCAGCAGCCTAAATCCCAGGGGGACCTATGGCTACACCTTC.

Notes on this clone: Germline is not matched at one junction end, which may reflect a read error. This chain links TRBV9 with TRBJ1-5; D unclear. This CDR3 contains 17 residues. The germline CDR1 and CDR2 sequences are SGDLS and YYNGEE. The CDR3 sequence: CAGSPRSRVPDNQPQHF. CDR3 sequence (DNA): TGTGCCGGCAGCCCTCGGTCCCGGGTCCCTGACAATCAGCCCCAGCATTTT. Based on the CDR3 plus reference TRBV9 and TRBJ1-5, the full variable domain is DSGVTQTPKHLITATGQRVTLRCSPRSGDLSVYWYQQSLDQGLQFLIQYYNGEERAKGNILERFSAQQFPDLHSELNLSSLELGDSALYFCAGSPRSRVPDNQPQHFGDGTRLSIL.

This clone has just a few counts. The V gene is TRBV5-1, the J gene TRBJ1-6, with D uncertain. The CDR3 extends over 17 amino acids. The ends were cut back, 0 bases at V and 5 bases at J, with 15 bases in the middle. Germline lookup yields CDR1 SGHRS and CDR2 YFSETQ. CDR3 residues: CASSLAWVGEDNSPLHF. CDR3 DNA sequence: TGCGCCAGCAGCTTGGCCTGGGTGGGTGAGGATAATTCACCCCTCCACTTT.

J is TRBJ2-3 and V is TRBV7-2, with 8 positions matching TRBD2. This CDR3 contains 16 residues. The V gene end was trimmed by 1 base and the J gene end by 5 bases; junction bases not matched to a gene: 8. CDR1 is SGHTA and CDR2 is FQGNSA in the germline V gene. This chain's CDR3 is CASSLVAGPQVDTQYF. The CDR3 DNA sequence: TGTGCCAGCAGCTTAGTAGCGGGGCCGCAGGTAGATACGCAGTATTTT.

This chain joins TRBV9 and TRBJ2-1; 9 nucleotides line up with TRBD1. V was pared by 6 bases and J by 2 bases, with 3 bases of the junction left unmatched. The germline V gene has CDR1 SGDLS and CDR2 YYNGEE. CDR3 length equals 14 residues. The CDR3 reads CASMGQGTYNEQFF. Here the CDR3 DNA reads TGTGCCAGCATGGGACAGGGCACCTACAATGAGCAGTTCTTC.

This clone has only one observation. The rearrangement joins TRBV29-1 to TRBJ1-2; D is perhaps TRBD1 (5 bases). Germline V gives CDR1 SQVTM, CDR2 ANQGSEA. V was clipped by 3 bases and J by 5 bases, with 13 bases between them. This CDR3 spans 13 amino acids. The CDR3 sequence: CSVDSQGGYGYTF. Here the CDR3 DNA reads TGCAGCGTTGATTCTCAGGGTGGTTATGGCTACACCTTC.

The chain is built from TRBV11-1 and TRBJ1-1; D possibly corresponds to TRBD1 (5 bases). From germline, CDR1 is SGHAT and CDR2 FQDESV (reference sequence). This CDR3 spans 13 amino acids. Deletions cut 4 bases from V and 0 bases from J, with 6 bases between. This chain's CDR3 is CASSWGVNTEAFF. The CDR3 region has the DNA TGTGCCAGCAGCTGGGGGGTGAACACTGAAGCTTTCTTT.

This chain uses TRBV30 with TRBJ1-4, with a possible D match to TRBD1 (6 bases). The V end lost 4 bases, the J end lost 5 bases, and 14 bases lay between the germline ends. This CDR3 has 14 residues. Germline lookup yields CDR1 GTSNPN and CDR2 SVGIG (reference sequence). The CDR3 sequence: CAWTLDRVNEKLFF. For the CDR3, the DNA is TGTGCCTGGACCCTGGACAGAGTCAATGAAAAACTGTTTTTT.

The chain uses TRBV10-3 and TRBJ2-2, with 7 bases aligning to TRBD1. V shed 6 bases, J shed 3 bases, and the junction held 7 bases outside the gene matches. CDR1 and CDR2 from the germline V gene are ENHRY and SYGVKD. The CDR3 spans 15 residues. CDR3 residues: CAIRSGQIDTGELFF. The DNA of the CDR3 is TGTGCCATCAGGTCGGGACAGATAGACACCGGGGAGCTGTTTTTT.